What follows are 26 T cell receptor beta chains derived from one specimen sequenced in a study of T-cell memory formation after mild COVID-19. TCRdb passed the 5' RACE reads through MiXCR, listing each CDR3 protein once. The data hold 450,000 or so distinct CDR3 sequences, with roughly 25% observed a single time. The sample taken for sequencing was PBMCs or a T cell subset sorted from them (not recorded which). All receptors come from an adult woman who had mild COVID-19 (a few samples of this study predate the infection). Cell type and time point are not known.

The rearrangement joins TRBV20-1 to TRBJ2-1; 9 nucleotides line up with TRBD2. The CDR3 has 15 amino acids. The V segment lost 4 bases and the J segment 7 bases; nucleotides outside the gene matches: 11. Germline V lookup: CDR1 DFQATT, CDR2 SNEGSKA (reference sequence). The CDR3 DNA reads as TGCAGTGCTAACCACCCCGCGGGGGGGCAGAATGAGCAGTTCTTC. It encodes CSANHPAGGQNEQFF.

This clonotype was seen repeatedly, ten times or more. The genes are TRBV9 and TRBJ2-5; the D call may be TRBD1 or TRBD2 (5 bases each). Per the germline V gene, CDR1 is SGDLS and CDR2 is YYNGEE. Between the trimmed V and J ends, which lost 3 bases and 5 bases, there was a span of 17 bases. The CDR3 extends over 15 amino acids. CDR3 sequence reads: CASSAQPQGRETQYF. Here the CDR3 DNA reads TGTGCCAGCAGCGCCCAACCTCAGGGACGCGAGACCCAGTACTTC. The variable domain in full, with the rest retrieved from reference TRBV9 and TRBJ2-5, is DSGVTQTPKHLITATGQRVTLRCSPRSGDLSVYWYQQSLDQGLQFLIQYYNGEERAKGNILERFSAQQFPDLHSELNLSSLELGDSALYFCASSAQPQGRETQYFGPGTRLLVL.

This clonotype appeared a few times. CDR3 DNA: TGTGCCAGCAGCGCAGCGGCGAGCACAGATACGCAGTATTTT. Protein: CASSAAASTDTQYF. This sequence joins TRBV7-2 and TRBJ2-3, with a weak D call TRBD2 (5 bases). The V end lost 5 bases, the J end lost 0 bases, and 9 bases lay between the germline ends. Germline V gene lookup returns CDR1 SGHTA and CDR2 FQGNSA. The length of the CDR3 is 14 residues.

This clonotype appeared many times. The genes are TRBV5-1 and TRBJ2-2; TRBD1 agrees at 9 bases. The CDR3 runs to 16 residues. Germline V gene sequence: CDR1 SGHRS, CDR2 YFSETQ. J gave up 1 base and V 4 bases, and 5 bases lay outside the gene matches. The CDR3 region has the DNA TGCGCCAGCAGCCAAACAGGGGGCCGGAACACCGGGGAGCTGTTTTTT. It yields the protein CASSQTGGRNTGELFF.

The gene calls are TRBV21-1 and TRBJ1-6; the table's D gene call, TRBD1, was not cross checked with the DNA. TRBV21-1 is a recognized pseudogene. The CDR3 is 16 residues long. The DNA of the CDR3 is TGTGCCAGCAGCAAACGAAGGGGAAAGGCTGGATCACCCCTCCACTTT. This gives the protein CASSKRRGKAGSPLHF.

This clonotype was observed many times. The CDR3 sequence is CASSLGLLARTGELFF. The CDR3 coding sequence is TGTGCCAGCAGCTTAGGACTTCTCGCTCGGACCGGGGAGCTGTTTTTT. The chain joins TRBV7-2 to TRBJ2-2; no definite D call. This CDR3 spans 16 amino acids. The germline V gene encodes CDR1 SGHTA and CDR2 FQGNSA. The V gene lost 1 base and the J gene lost 5 bases, with 14 bases spanning the gap.

DNA for the CDR3: TGCAGTGCTACGGACGTCTACGAGCAGTACTTC. Translating gives CSATDVYEQYF. The chain combines TRBV20-1 with TRBJ2-7; D gene uncertain. The CDR3 is 11 amino acids. Trimming stripped 4 bases from V and 3 bases from J, with 7 bases between. CDR1 and CDR2 from the germline V gene are DFQATT and SNEGSKA (reference sequence).

The J gene is TRBJ2-5, the V gene TRBV6-5; 7 nucleotides align to TRBD1. The trim removed 5 bases at V and 1 base at J, leaving 7 bases unmatched. Per the germline V gene, CDR1 is MNHEY and CDR2 is SVGAGI. The CDR3 sequence is 15 residues long. CDR3 residues: CASSLGTVPQETQYF. CDR3 in DNA: TGTGCCAGCAGTCTAGGGACAGTCCCCCAAGAGACCCAGTACTTC.

The chain has TRBV30 and TRBJ1-4; D not certain. CDR1 is GTSNPN and CDR2 is SVGIG in the germline V gene (reference sequence). Trimming stripped 1 base from V and 7 bases from J, with 10 bases between. The CDR3 covers 13 residues. CDR3 region: CAWSGNYGEKLFF. Here the CDR3 DNA reads TGTGCCTGGAGTGGGAATTATGGTGAAAAACTGTTTTTT.

This clonotype was seen repeatedly, ten times or more. V usage is TRBV7-8 and J usage is TRBJ2-3; the match to TRBD2 covers 7 bases. Germline CDR1 is SGHVS and CDR2 is FQNEAQ. The CDR3 has 14 residues. V was pared by 4 bases and J by 2 bases, with 3 bases of the junction left unmatched. CDR3 protein: CASSSLADTDTQYF. Here the CDR3 DNA reads TGTGCCAGCAGCTCGCTAGCGGACACAGATACGCAGTATTTT.

The chain joins TRBV9 to TRBJ2-1, with TRBD2 identical over 8 bases. CDR1 and CDR2 (germline): SGDLS, YYNGEE. CDR3 size: 16 residues. Trimming cost V 0 bases and J 9 bases; bases outside gene matches: 11. The CDR3 DNA is TGTGCCAGCAGCGTAGATCAAGCGGGAGTAGCAAGTGAGCAGTTCTTC. Its translation: CASSVDQAGVASEQFF.

This clonotype was counted at least ten times. The rearrangement links TRBV4-1 to TRBJ2-2; D is perhaps TRBD2 (5 bases). The germline V gene encodes CDR1 MGHRA and CDR2 YSYEKL. V was shortened by 2 bases and J by 3 bases, with 10 bases between the two germline ends. The CDR3 runs to 15 residues. The CDR3 nucleotides are TGCGCCAGCAGCCAATCTACGAGGGACACCGGGGAGCTGTTTTTT. Its translation: CASSQSTRDTGELFF.

The V gene is TRBV7-2, the J gene TRBJ2-5, with D tentatively TRBD1 or TRBD2 (5 bases each). Trimming left V 1 base short and J 7 bases short, with 19 bases between. CDR3 length: 16 residues. The germline V gene has CDR1 SGHTA and CDR2 FQGNSA. The CDR3 sequence is CASSLGVFGAPGTQYF. CDR3 nucleotides: TGTGCCAGCAGCTTAGGGGTCTTCGGGGCGCCCGGGACCCAGTACTTC.

V gene TRBV12-3 or TRBV12-4 combines with J gene TRBJ2-5, with no clear D. This CDR3 region has 13 residues. V was shortened by 5 bases and J by 2 bases, with 9 bases between the two germline ends. CDR3 in amino acids: CASSDNTQETQYF. The CDR3 DNA is TGTGCCAGCAGTGACAATACGCAAGAGACCCAGTACTTC.

This clonotype was seen a few times. The chain carries TRBV27 and TRBJ1-2; maybe TRBD1 (5 bases). The CDR3 is made up of 16 amino acids. Germline values: CDR1 MNHEY, CDR2 SMNVEV (reference sequence). V was cut by 4 bases and J by 0 bases, with 15 bases left in between. The CDR3 nucleotides are TGTGCCAGCAGTTCCACGGGGGGACTTGCTAACTATGGCTACACCTTC. This gives the protein CASSSTGGLANYGYTF.

The chain joins TRBV7-3 to TRBJ2-1, with 11 bases identical to TRBD2. The junction had 21 bases not matched to a gene; V was cut back by 5 bases and J by 6 bases. The V gene's germline CDR1 is SGHTA and CDR2 FQGTGA. This CDR3 is built from 20 residues. The CDR3 reads CASSLSGRAYSSGYSNEQFF. The CDR3 nucleotides read TGTGCCAGCAGCCTTAGCGGGAGGGCATACAGTTCGGGCTATAGCAATGAGCAGTTCTTC.

This clonotype was counted only a few times. The genes are TRBV5-6 and TRBJ2-5, with 10 bases lining up with TRBD2. The CDR3 extends over 15 amino acids. The trim removed 3 bases at V and 7 bases at J, leaving 9 bases unmatched. Looked up from germline, CDR1 is SGHDT and CDR2 is YYEEEE. This CDR3 reads CASSSQRGGGGTQYF. CDR3 DNA: TGTGCCAGCAGCTCTCAGCGGGGGGGTGGTGGGACCCAGTACTTC. The whole variable domain, filled in from reference TRBV5-6 and TRBJ2-5, reads DAGVTQSPTHLIKTRGQQVTLRCSPKSGHDTVSWYQQALGQGPQFIFQYYEEEERQRGNFPDRFSGHQFPNYSSELNVNALLLGDSALYLCASSSQRGGGGTQYFGPGTRLLVL.

V usage is TRBV6-6 and J usage is TRBJ2-3, with 7 positions matching TRBD2. This CDR3 is built from 17 residues. The V gene end was trimmed by 5 bases and the J gene end by 1 base; junction bases not matched to a gene: 12. Germline V CDR1 and CDR2: MNHNY, SVGAGI (reference sequence). The CDR3 region is CASSGRDYRVGTDTQYF. CDR3 DNA: TGTGCCAGCAGTGGCCGGGACTACCGTGTTGGCACAGATACGCAGTATTTT.

The chain uses TRBV5-5 and TRBJ1-1; unclear D gene. Per the germline V gene, CDR1 is SGHKS and CDR2 is YYEKEE (reference sequence). The CDR3 spans 15 residues. V dropped 3 bases and J dropped 0 bases, with 12 bases sitting between them. CDR3 sequence (DNA): TGTGCCAGCAGCTCTGATTGGGGAGTGAACACTGAAGCTTTCTTT. It specifies CASSSDWGVNTEAFF.

This clonotype turned up a few times. J is TRBJ2-6 and V is TRBV18; TRBD2 is a possible D gene (5 bases). CDR3 length: 16 amino acids. Per germline, CDR1 KGHSH and CDR2 LQKENI. V lost 3 bases and J 2 bases, leaving 11 bases between the germline ends. The CDR3 here is CASSPNSVTGANVLTF. CDR3 DNA sequence: TGTGCCAGCTCACCGAATAGCGTCACTGGGGCCAACGTCCTGACTTTC.

This clonotype came up a few times. The chain employs TRBV30 and TRBJ1-4; TRBD1 agrees at 12 bases. The CDR3 spans 16 residues. The ends lost 0 bases at V and 8 bases at J; junction bases unmatched: 7. Germline CDR1 reads GTSNPN; CDR2 reads SVGIG (reference sequence). The CDR3 region has the DNA TGTGCCTGGAGTGTACTTGGGGACAGGGGGCGCGAAAAACTGTTTTTT. Its translation: CAWSVLGDRGREKLFF.

This CDR3 is CASSQDRSHEQFF. CDR3 nucleotides: TGTGCCAGCAGCCAAGACAGATCTCATGAGCAGTTCTTC. This chain connects TRBV3-1 to TRBJ2-1; no firm D call. The germline V gene encodes CDR1 LGHDT and CDR2 YNNKEL (reference sequence). Between the trimmed V and J ends, which lost 0 bases and 8 bases, there was a span of 8 bases. The CDR3 has 13 amino acids.

The chain couples TRBV2 to TRBJ2-5; TRBD2 might be the D (5 bases). The CDR3 runs 13 residues. V lost 5 bases, J lost 2 bases, and 9 bases lay in between. Germline assignment: CDR1 SNHLY and CDR2 FYNNEI. CDR3 DNA: TGTGCCAGCAGTTACCGGGATCAAGAGACCCAGTACTTC. Amino acid sequence: CASSYRDQETQYF.

This sequence joins TRBV20-1 and TRBJ1-2; TRBD1 matches at 8 bases. The germline CDR1 and CDR2 sequences are DFQATT and SNEGSKA (reference sequence). The CDR3 is made up of 13 amino acids. V was pared by 3 bases and J by 3 bases, with 3 bases of the junction left unmatched. DNA of the CDR3: TGCAGTGCTAGCGCACAGGGGGACTATGGCTACACCTTC. This codes for CSASAQGDYGYTF.

J is TRBJ2-7 and V is TRBV4-3, with TRBD1 matching 10 bases. J lost 6 bases, V lost 0 bases, and 11 bases had no gene match. CDR3 size: 17 residues. CDR1 is LGHNA and CDR2 is YSLEER in the germline V gene. The CDR3 loop reads CASSQDSATGGSVEQYF. DNA for the CDR3: TGCGCCAGCAGCCAAGATTCGGCGACAGGGGGCTCGGTCGAGCAGTACTTC.

This clonotype was seen just once. The chain combines TRBV11-3 with TRBJ2-1; weak D call: TRBD2 (6 bases). The length of the CDR3 is 14 residues. Germline V gives CDR1 SGHNT, CDR2 YENEEA. V gave up 3 bases and J gave up 10 bases, with 16 bases separating them. The CDR3 spells CASSFTSRSLEQFF. The CDR3 nucleotides are TGTGCCAGCAGCTTTACTAGCCGTTCACTGGAGCAGTTCTTC.